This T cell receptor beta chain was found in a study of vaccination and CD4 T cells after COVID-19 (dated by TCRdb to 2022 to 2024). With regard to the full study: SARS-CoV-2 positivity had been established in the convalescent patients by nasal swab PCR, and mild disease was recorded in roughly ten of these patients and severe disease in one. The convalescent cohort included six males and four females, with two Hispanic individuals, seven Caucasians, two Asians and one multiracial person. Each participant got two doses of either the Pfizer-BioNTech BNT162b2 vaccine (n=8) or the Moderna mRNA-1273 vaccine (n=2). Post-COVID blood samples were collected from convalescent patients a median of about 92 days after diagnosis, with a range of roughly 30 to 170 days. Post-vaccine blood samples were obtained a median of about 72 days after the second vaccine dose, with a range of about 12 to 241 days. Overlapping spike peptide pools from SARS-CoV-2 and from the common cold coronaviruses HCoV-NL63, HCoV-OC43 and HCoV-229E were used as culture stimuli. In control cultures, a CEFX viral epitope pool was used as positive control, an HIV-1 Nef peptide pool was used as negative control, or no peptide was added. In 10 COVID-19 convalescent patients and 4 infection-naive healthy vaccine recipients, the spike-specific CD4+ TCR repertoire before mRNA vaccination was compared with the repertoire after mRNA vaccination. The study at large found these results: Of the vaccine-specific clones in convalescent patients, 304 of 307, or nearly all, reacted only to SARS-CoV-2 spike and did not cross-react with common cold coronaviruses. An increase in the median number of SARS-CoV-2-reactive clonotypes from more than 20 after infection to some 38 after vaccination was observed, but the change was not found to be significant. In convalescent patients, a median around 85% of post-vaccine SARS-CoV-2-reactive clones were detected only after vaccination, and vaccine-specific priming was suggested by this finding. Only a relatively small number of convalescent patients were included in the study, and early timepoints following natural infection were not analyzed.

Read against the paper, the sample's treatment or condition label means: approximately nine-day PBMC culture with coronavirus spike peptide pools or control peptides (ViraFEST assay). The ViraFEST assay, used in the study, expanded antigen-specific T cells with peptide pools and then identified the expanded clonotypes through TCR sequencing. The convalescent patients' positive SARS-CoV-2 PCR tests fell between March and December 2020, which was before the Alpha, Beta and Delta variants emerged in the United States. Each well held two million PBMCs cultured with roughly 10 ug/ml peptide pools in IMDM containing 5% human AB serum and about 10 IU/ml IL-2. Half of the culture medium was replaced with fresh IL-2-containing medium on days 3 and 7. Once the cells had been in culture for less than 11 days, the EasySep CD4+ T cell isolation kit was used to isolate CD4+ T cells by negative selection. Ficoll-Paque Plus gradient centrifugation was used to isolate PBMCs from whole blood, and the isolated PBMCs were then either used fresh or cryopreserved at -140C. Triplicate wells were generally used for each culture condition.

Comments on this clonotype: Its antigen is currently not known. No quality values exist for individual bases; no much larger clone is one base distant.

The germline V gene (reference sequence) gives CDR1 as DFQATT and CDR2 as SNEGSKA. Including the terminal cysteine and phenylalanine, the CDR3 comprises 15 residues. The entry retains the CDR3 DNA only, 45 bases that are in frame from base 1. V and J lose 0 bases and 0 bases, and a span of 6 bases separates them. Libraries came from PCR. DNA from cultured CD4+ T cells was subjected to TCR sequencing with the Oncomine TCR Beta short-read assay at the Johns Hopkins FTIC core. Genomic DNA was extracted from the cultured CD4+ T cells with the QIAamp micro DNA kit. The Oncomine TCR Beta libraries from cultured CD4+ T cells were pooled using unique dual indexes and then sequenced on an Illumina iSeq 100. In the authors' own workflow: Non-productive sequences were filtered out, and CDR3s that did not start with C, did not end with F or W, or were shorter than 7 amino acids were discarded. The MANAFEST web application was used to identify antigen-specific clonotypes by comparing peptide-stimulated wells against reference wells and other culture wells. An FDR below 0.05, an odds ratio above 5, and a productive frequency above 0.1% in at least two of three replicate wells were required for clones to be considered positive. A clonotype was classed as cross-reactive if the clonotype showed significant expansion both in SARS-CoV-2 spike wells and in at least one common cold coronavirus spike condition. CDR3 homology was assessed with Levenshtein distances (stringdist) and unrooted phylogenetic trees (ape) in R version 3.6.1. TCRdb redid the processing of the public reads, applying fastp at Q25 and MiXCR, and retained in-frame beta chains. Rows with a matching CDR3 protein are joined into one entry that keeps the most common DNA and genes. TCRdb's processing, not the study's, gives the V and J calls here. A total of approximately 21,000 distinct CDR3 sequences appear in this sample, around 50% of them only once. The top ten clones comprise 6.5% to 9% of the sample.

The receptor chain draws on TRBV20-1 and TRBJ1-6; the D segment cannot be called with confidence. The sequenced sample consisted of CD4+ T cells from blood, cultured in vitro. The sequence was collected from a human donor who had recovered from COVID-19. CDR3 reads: CSAREGSSYNSPLHF. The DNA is TGCAGTGCTAGAGAAGGGAGCTCCTATAATTCACCCCTCCACTTT.